This TCR beta chain was obtained from a study of stem cell transplantation in POMP-related autoinflammatory disease. Profiled with immunoSEQ multiplex PCR; TCRdb holds only in-frame clones, not every one. The sample has approximately 65,000 clones; approximately 90% are singletons. This CDR3 has 12 residues. J was trimmed by 4 bases and V by 7 bases; bases with no gene match: 4. Germline loops: CDR1 SQVTM, CDR2 ANQGSEA. This sequence joins TRBV29-1 and TRBJ2-5; 9 nucleotides align to TRBD1. Sample: CD4+ T cells from PBMCs, taken after stem cell transplantation. The receptor was isolated from a human patient with POMP-related autoinflammation and immune dysregulation (PRAID). Some T cells may be graft donor cells. The CDR3 is CSDVDRGETQYF. CDR3 DNA: TGCAGCGACGTGGACAGGGGAGAGACCCAGTACTTC.